The 16 T cell receptor beta chains given below trace back to one sample, sequenced in a study of blood T cell repertoires in COVID-19 (TCRdb year 2020). Library construction relied on the immunoSEQ multiplex PCR assay. Sourced from immuneACCESS, this table was stored by TCRdb with only in-frame sequences that have V and J called. A share of the clones is absent; for the studies checked, an unresolved V gene accounts for under half, and the remainder has no known explanation. The sample data list roughly 300,000 clones, and 85% of these were observed just once. The ten largest clones add up to about 14% of the sample. Sequences were obtained from peripheral blood. Receptors originate from a human donor in a cohort sampled during active COVID-19.

The V call is TRBV19, the J call TRBJ1-1; maybe TRBD1 (5 bases). The germline V gene encodes CDR1 LNHDA and CDR2 SQIVND (reference sequence). The ends were cut back, 5 bases at V and 5 bases at J, with 12 bases in the middle. The CDR3 length is 13 residues. This CDR3 reads CASSGARRTEAFF. CDR3 bases: TGTGCCAGTAGTGGGGCCCGCCGAACTGAAGCTTTCTTT.

This chain links TRBV5-4 with TRBJ2-2, with a tentative D call TRBD2 (5 bases). Trimming removed 6 bases at V and 5 bases at J, with 20 bases between. The CDR3 covers 16 residues. The germline V gene encodes CDR1 SGHNT and CDR2 YYREEE (reference sequence). CDR3 region: CASNPSGSRATGELFF. DNA of the CDR3: TGTGCCAGCAATCCTTCGGGGTCTCGGGCTACCGGGGAGCTGTTTTTT.

The chain joins TRBV18 to TRBJ2-7; 7 bases fit TRBD1. Germline V gene data show CDR1 as KGHSH and CDR2 as LQKENI. The CDR3 loop spans 16 amino acids. V dropped 2 bases and J dropped 0; count of bases not matched to a gene: 7. The CDR3 region is CASSPIPRTGSYEQYF. In DNA, the CDR3 is TGTGCCAGCTCACCAATTCCGAGGACAGGCTCCTACGAGCAGTACTTC.

This clone appeared a few times. V and J are TRBV2 and TRBJ2-7, with 9 nucleotides matching TRBD2. The CDR3 is 14 residues long. Germline assignment: CDR1 SNHLY and CDR2 FYNNEI. V lost 8 bases and J lost 3; bases outside the gene matches: 8. In DNA form, the CDR3 reads TGTGCCAGCGGCCGGACTAGCGCCGACTACGAGCAGTACTTC. Translated: CASGRTSADYEQYF.

This rearrangement joins TRBV7-9 to TRBJ2-3, with D maybe TRBD2 (6 bases). In germline, CDR1 is SEHNR, CDR2 FQNEAQ (reference sequence). V shed 2 bases and J shed 0 bases, with 12 bases lying between them. This CDR3 has 16 residues. The CDR3 DNA follows: TGTGCCAGCAGCTTAAACGGGGGAAAGAGCACAGATACGCAGTATTTT. Amino acids: CASSLNGGKSTDTQYF.

The J gene is TRBJ2-2, the V gene TRBV9, with TRBD1 matching 8 bases. This CDR3 has 14 amino acids. CDR1 and CDR2 (germline): SGDLS, YYNGEE. Trimming cost V 4 bases and J 6 bases; bases outside gene matches: 5. CDR3 in amino acids: CASSPRQGSGELFF. In nucleotides, the CDR3 is TGTGCCAGCAGCCCCCGACAGGGGTCCGGGGAGCTGTTTTTT.

This clone showed up just once. The CDR3 loop reads CASDLPWDRGAFF. In DNA, the CDR3 is TGTGCTAGTGACCTTCCTTGGGACAGGGGAGCTTTCTTT. The chain recombines TRBV12-5 with TRBJ1-1; 10 bases map to TRBD1. The V gene end was trimmed by 7 bases and the J gene end by 10 bases; junction bases not matched to a gene: 9. CDR3 length: 13 residues. The germline gives CDR1 LGHNT, CDR2 FRNRAP. The full variable domain, its missing parts supplied by reference TRBV12-5 and TRBJ1-1, is DARVTQTPRHKVTEMGQEVTMRCQPILGHNTVFWYRQTMMQGLELLAYFRNRAPLDDSGMPKDRFSAEMPDATLATLKIQPSEPRDSAVYFCASDLPWDRGAFFGQGTRLTVV.

V and J are TRBV18 and TRBJ1-6, with a weak D call TRBD1 (6 bases). Trimming took 0 bases from V and 7 from J, leaving 10 bases between them. The CDR3 runs 15 residues. Germline assignment: CDR1 KGHSH and CDR2 LQKENI. CDR3 sequence reads: CASSPPSQGNSPLHF. The DNA of the CDR3 is TGTGCCAGCTCACCACCTTCCCAGGGGAATTCACCCCTCCACTTT.

As regards this clone: The identical CDR3 is also encoded by other nucleotide sequences in the sample. The V call is TRBV2, the J call TRBJ2-1; TRBD2 is a possible D gene (6 bases). CDR3 size: 16 residues. Trimming left V 1 base short and J 0 bases short, with 10 bases between. Germline-derived CDR1 and CDR2 are SNHLY and FYNNEI. CDR3 nucleotide sequence: TGTGCCAGCAGTGAAGATGGGGGGAGCTCCTACAATGAGCAGTTCTTC. Translating gives CASSEDGGSSYNEQFF.

V gene TRBV14 combines with J gene TRBJ2-1; weak D call: TRBD2 (6 bases). From germline, CDR1 is SGHDN and CDR2 FVKESK. Between the trimmed V and J ends, which lost 4 bases and 0 bases, there was a span of 13 bases. This CDR3 contains 16 residues. The CDR3 reads CASSLLAESSYNEQFF. CDR3 DNA sequence: TGTGCCAGCAGCCTTTTAGCGGAAAGCTCCTACAATGAGCAGTTCTTC. The variable domain in full, completed from reference TRBV14 and TRBJ2-1, reads EAGVTQFPSHSVIEKGQTVTLRCDPISGHDNLYWYRRVMGKEIKFLLHFVKESKQDESGMPNNRFLAERTGGTYSTLKVQPAELEDSGVYFCASSLLAESSYNEQFFGPGTRLTVL.

This rearrangement joins TRBV19 to TRBJ1-5; a weak D match, TRBD1 (6 bases). CDR1 is LNHDA and CDR2 is SQIVND in the germline V gene (reference sequence). Trimming shortened V by 7 bases and J by 3 bases, and 16 bases separated the two germline ends. The length of the CDR3 is 15 residues. CDR3 sequence (DNA): TGTGCCAGTAAACGGAGACAGGACCCCAATCAGCCCCAGCATTTT. Translation: CASKRRQDPNQPQHF.

The chain combines TRBV5-4 with TRBJ2-1; possibly TRBD2 for D (6 bases). Trimming left V 10 bases short and J 2 bases short, with 19 bases between. The V gene's germline CDR1 is SGHNT and CDR2 YYREEE (reference sequence). The CDR3 has 15 amino acids. As DNA, the CDR3 is TGTGCCTCACAGCGGGCAGAGGGAGCCTACAATGAGCAGTTCTTC. Translating it yields CASQRAEGAYNEQFF.

This chain connects TRBV3-1 (or the pseudogene TRBV3-2) to TRBJ2-2, with D unclear. The CDR3 has 12 residues. Germline CDR1 reads LGHDT; CDR2 reads YNNKEL (reference sequence). Deletions cut 2 bases from V and 7 bases from J, with 5 bases between. Written as DNA, the CDR3 is TGTGCCAGCAGCCAACAGGTCGGGGAGCTGTTTTTT. It encodes CASSQQVGELFF.

V is TRBV6-1 and J is TRBJ2-3; D perhaps matches TRBD2 (6 bases). From germline, CDR1 is MNHNS and CDR2 SASEGT. Deletions cut 1 base from V and 2 bases from J, with 10 bases between. The CDR3 runs 15 residues. The CDR3 coding sequence is TGTGCCAGCAGTGAAGGGCAGCGGGTCACAGATACGCAGTATTTT. It is translated as CASSEGQRVTDTQYF.

This clone occurred many times. The rearrangement links TRBV7-8 to TRBJ2-1; possible D gene TRBD1, 5 bases. The CDR3 is made up of 13 amino acids. The V and J ends lost 2 bases and 4 bases respectively, with 6 bases between them. Per the germline V gene, CDR1 is SGHVS and CDR2 is FQNEAQ. The CDR3 sequence: CASSLQGYNEQFF. The CDR3 nucleotides read TGTGCCAGCAGCTTACAGGGTTACAATGAGCAGTTCTTC.

The chain combines TRBV5-1 with TRBJ1-4; 8 nucleotides align to TRBD1. V was pared by 4 bases and J by 6 bases, with 5 bases of the junction left unmatched. The germline V gene has CDR1 SGHRS and CDR2 YFSETQ. This CDR3 region has 14 residues. CDR3 amino acids: CASSEYRGDEKLFF. The CDR3 DNA follows: TGCGCCAGCAGCGAGTACAGGGGGGATGAAAAACTGTTTTTT. The full variable domain, in which reference TRBV5-1 and TRBJ1-4 provide the parts outside the CDR3, is KAGVTQTPRYLIKTRGQQVTLSCSPISGHRSVSWYQQTPGQGLQFLFEYFSETQRNKGNFPGRFSGRQFSNSRSEMNVSTLELGDSALYLCASSEYRGDEKLFFGSGTQLSVL.